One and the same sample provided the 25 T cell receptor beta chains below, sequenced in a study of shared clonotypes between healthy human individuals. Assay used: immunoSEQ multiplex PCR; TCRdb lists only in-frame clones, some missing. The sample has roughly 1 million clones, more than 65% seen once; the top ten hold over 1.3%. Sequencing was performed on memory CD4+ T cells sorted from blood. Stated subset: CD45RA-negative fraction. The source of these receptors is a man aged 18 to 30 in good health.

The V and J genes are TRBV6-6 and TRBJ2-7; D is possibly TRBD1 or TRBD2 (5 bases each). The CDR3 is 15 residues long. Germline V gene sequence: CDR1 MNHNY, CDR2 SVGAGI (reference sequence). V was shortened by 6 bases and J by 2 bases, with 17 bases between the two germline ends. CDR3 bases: TGTGCCAGCAGACCCCGGGACGGATATACCTACGAGCAGTACTTC. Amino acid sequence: CASRPRDGYTYEQYF.

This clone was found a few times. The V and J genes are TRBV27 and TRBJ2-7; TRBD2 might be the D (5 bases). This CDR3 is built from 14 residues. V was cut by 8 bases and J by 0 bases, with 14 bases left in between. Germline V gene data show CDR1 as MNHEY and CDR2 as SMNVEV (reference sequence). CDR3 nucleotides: TGTGCCAGCTCCGGGGTAGCCAGCTCCTACGAGCAGTACTTC. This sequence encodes CASSGVASSYEQYF.

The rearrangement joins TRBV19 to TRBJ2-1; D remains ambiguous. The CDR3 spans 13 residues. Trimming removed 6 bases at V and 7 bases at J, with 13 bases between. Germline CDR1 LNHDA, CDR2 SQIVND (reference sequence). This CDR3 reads CASSPPGRNEQFF. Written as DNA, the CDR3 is TGTGCCAGTAGCCCTCCAGGAAGGAATGAGCAGTTCTTC.

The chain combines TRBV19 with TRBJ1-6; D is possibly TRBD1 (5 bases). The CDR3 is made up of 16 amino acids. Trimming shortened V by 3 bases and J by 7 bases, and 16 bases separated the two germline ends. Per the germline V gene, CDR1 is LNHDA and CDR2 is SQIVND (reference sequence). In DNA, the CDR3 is TGTGCCAGTAGTATGTCTTTGCCAGGGTTAAATTCACCCCTCCACTTT. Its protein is CASSMSLPGLNSPLHF. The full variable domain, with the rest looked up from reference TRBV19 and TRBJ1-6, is DGGITQSPKYLFRKEGQNVTLSCEQNLNHDAMYWYRQDPGQGLRLIYYSQIVNDFQKGDIAEGYSVSREKKESFPLTVTSAQKNPTAFYLCASSMSLPGLNSPLHFGNGTRLTVT.

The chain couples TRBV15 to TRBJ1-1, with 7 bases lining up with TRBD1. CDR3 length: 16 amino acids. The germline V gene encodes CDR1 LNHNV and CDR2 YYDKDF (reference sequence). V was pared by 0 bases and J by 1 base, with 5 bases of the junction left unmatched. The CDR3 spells CATSRDTTGRNTEAFF. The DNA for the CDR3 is TGTGCCACCAGCAGAGATACGACAGGGCGGAACACTGAAGCTTTCTTT.

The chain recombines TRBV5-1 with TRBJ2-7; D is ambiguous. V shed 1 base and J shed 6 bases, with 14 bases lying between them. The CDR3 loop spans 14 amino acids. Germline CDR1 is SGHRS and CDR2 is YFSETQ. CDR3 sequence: CASSLSAATCEQYF. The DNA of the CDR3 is TGCGCCAGCAGCTTGTCCGCGGCCACCTGCGAGCAGTACTTC.

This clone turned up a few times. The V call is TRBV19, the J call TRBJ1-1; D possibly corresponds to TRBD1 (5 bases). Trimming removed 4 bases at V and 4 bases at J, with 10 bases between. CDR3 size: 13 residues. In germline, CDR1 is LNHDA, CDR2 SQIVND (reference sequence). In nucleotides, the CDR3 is TGTGCCAGTAGTAAGTCAGGGACCACTGAAGCTTTCTTT. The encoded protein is CASSKSGTTEAFF.

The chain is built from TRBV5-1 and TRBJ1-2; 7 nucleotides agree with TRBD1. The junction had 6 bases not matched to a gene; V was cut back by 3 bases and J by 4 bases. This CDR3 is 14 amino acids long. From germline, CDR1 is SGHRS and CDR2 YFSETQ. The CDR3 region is CASSSTGVSYGYTF. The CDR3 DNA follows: TGCGCCAGCAGCTCCACAGGGGTCAGCTATGGCTACACCTTC.

The DNA of the CDR3 is TGCGCCAGCCGACAGGTGGGCGGCACAGATACGCAGTATTTT. It is translated as CASRQVGGTDTQYF. V usage is TRBV5-1 and J usage is TRBJ2-3; possible D gene TRBD1, 6 bases. The length of the CDR3 is 14 residues. Germline CDR1 SGHRS, CDR2 YFSETQ. Deletions cut 7 bases from V and 1 base from J, with 13 bases between.

The CDR3 reads CASSSASYARGTGELFF. As DNA, the CDR3 is TGTGCCAGCAGTTCCGCCTCTTACGCTCGGGGCACCGGGGAGCTGTTTTTT. The V gene is TRBV27, the J gene TRBJ2-2; weak D call: TRBD2 (5 bases). This CDR3 spans 17 amino acids. The germline V gene encodes CDR1 MNHEY and CDR2 SMNVEV (reference sequence). The V gene lost 4 bases and the J gene lost 4 bases, with 19 bases spanning the gap.

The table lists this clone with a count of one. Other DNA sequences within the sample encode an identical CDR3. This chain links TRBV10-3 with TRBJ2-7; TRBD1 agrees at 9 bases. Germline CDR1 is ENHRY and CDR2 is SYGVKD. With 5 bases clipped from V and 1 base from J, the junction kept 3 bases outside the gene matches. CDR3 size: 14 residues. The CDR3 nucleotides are TGTGCCATCAGTCCGGGACAGGGATCCTACGAGCAGTACTTC. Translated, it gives CAISPGQGSYEQYF.

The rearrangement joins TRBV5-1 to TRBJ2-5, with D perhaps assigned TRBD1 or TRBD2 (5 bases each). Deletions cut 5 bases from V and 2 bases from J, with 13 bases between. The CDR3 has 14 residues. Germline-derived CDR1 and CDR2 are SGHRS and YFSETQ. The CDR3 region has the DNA TGCGCCAGCAGGCTGGCCGGGGCTCAAGAGACCCAGTACTTC. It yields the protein CASRLAGAQETQYF.

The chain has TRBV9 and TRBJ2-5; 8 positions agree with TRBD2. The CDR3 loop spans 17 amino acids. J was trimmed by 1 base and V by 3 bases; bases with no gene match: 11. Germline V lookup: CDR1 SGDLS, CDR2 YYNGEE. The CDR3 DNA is TGTGCCAGCAGCGGCGGGTTGAGCGGGGGCCTCCAAGAGACCCAGTACTTC. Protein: CASSGGLSGGLQETQYF.

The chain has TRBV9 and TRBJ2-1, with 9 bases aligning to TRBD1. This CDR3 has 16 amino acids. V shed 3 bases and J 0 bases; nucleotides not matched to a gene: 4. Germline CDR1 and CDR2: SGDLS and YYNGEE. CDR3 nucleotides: TGTGCCAGCAGCGCTGGACAGGGGAGCTCCTACAATGAGCAGTTCTTC. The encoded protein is CASSAGQGSSYNEQFF.

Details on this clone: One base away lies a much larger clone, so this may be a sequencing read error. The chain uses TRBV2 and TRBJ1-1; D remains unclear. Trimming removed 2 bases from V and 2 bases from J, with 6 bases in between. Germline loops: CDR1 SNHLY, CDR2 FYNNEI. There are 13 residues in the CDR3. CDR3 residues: CASSEKGNTEAFF. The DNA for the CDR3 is TGTGCCAGCAGTGAAAAGGGAAACACTGAAGCTTTCTTT. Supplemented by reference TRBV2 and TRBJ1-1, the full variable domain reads EPEVTQTPSHQVTQMGQEVILRCVPISNHLYFYWYRQILGQKVEFLVSFYNNEISEKSEIFDDQFSVERPDGSNFTLKIRSTKLEDSAMYFCASSEKGNTEAFFGQGTRLTVV.

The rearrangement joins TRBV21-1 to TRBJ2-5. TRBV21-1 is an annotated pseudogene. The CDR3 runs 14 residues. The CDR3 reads CASSKEGSEETQYF. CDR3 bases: TGTGCCAGCAGCAAAGAAGGTAGTGAAGAGACCCAGTACTTC.

The CDR3, as DNA: TGTGCCAGCAGCCTTGCTCTGGCGGGAGGGCCCGATGAGCAGTTCTTC. The encoded protein is CASSLALAGGPDEQFF. This sequence joins TRBV7-2 and TRBJ2-1; TRBD2 agrees at 9 bases. This CDR3 is built from 16 residues. Germline loops: CDR1 SGHTA, CDR2 FQGNSA. Trimming removed 5 bases from V and 8 bases from J; junction bases left unmatched: 13.

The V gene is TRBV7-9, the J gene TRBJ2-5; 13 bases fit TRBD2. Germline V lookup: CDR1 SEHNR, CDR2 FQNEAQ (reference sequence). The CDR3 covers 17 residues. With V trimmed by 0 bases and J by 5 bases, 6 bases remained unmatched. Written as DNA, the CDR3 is TGTGCCAGCAGCTTAGCGGTGACTAGCGGGAGGATGGAGACCCAGTACTTC. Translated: CASSLAVTSGRMETQYF.

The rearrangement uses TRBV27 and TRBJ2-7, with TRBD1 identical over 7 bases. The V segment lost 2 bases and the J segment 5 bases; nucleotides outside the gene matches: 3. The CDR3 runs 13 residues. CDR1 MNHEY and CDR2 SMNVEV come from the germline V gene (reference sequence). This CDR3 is CASSLATGDEQYF. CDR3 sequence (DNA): TGTGCCAGCAGTTTAGCCACAGGGGACGAGCAGTACTTC.

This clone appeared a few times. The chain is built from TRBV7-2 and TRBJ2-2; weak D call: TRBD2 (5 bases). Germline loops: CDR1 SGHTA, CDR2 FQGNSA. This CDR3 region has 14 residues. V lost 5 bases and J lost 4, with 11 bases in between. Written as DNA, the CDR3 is TGTGCCAGCAGCGCTAGCTTGGGCACCGGGGAGCTGTTTTTT. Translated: CASSASLGTGELFF.

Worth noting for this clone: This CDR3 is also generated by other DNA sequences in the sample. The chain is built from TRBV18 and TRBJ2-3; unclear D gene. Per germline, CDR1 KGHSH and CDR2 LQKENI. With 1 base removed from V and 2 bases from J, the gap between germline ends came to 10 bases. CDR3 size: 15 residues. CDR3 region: CASSPLSGPTDTQYF. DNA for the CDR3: TGTGCCAGCTCACCACTTTCGGGTCCCACAGATACGCAGTATTTT.

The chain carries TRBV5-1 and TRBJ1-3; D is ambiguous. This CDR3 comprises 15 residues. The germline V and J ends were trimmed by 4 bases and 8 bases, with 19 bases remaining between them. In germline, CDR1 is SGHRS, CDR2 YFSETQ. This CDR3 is CASSPSRMVSDTIYF. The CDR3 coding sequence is TGCGCCAGCAGCCCAAGCCGCATGGTGTCGGACACCATATATTTT.

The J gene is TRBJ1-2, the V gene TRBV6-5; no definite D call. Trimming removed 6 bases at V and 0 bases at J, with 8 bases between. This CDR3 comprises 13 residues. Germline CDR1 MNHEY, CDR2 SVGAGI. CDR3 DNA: TGTGCCAGCAGCCTTCGACCTAACTATGGCTACACCTTC. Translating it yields CASSLRPNYGYTF.

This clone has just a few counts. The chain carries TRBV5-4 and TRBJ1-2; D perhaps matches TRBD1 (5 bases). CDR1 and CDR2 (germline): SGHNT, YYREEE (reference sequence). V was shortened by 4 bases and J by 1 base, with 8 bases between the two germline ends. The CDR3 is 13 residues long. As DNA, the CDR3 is TGTGCCAGCAGCGGCCAGGGTAACTATGGCTACACCTTC. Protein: CASSGQGNYGYTF.

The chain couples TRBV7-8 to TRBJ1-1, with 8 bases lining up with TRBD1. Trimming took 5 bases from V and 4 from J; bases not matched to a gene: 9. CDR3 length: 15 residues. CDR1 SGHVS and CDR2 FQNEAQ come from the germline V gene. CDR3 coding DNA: TGTGCCAGCAGCAAATTTACAGGGGGTGTCACTGAAGCTTTCTTT. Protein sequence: CASSKFTGGVTEAFF.